This T cell receptor (beta chain) emerged from a study of blood T cells in healthy people across ages. The germline V gene has CDR1 SEHNR and CDR2 FQNEAQ (reference sequence). The V and J ends lost 4 bases and 2 bases, in that order; junction bases with no gene match: 14. The CDR3 spans 18 residues. Primers used in a second PCR of about 6 to 11 cycles were a sample-barcoded 5' primer and a J-beta primer mix. TCRdb redid the calling of the 5' RACE reads with MiXCR, one entry per CDR3 protein. The table lists about 720,000 distinct CDR3 sequences, roughly 25% of them singletons. The same sample was also used in a study of T cells of mothers and their children.

The sequencing sample was made of blood. This receptor was obtained from a boy aged 10-17 years in good health. The chain joins TRBV7-9 to TRBJ2-5; 9 bases line up with TRBD2. CDR3 loop: CASSSAGSAGGLQETQYF. CDR3 coding DNA: TGTGCCAGCAGCTCCGCCGGTTCAGCGGGGGGCCTTCAAGAGACCCAGTACTTC.